The clone carrying this T cell receptor (beta chain) has a count of ten or more. Its specificity is unknown. These data originate in a study of T cells after posttransplantation cyclophosphamide. Assay used: immunoSEQ multiplex PCR; TCRdb lists only in-frame clones, some missing. The sample offers 41,000 or so clones and no singletons, the top ten holding 5.5% to 7%. V lost 7 bases, J lost 7 bases, and 9 bases stayed unmatched. The length of the CDR3 is 13 residues. Germline V gene lookup returns CDR1 MNHEY and CDR2 SVGEGT. General study results and limits: Later post-transplant blood repertoires were often dominated by donor CD8+ memory clones. Recipient CMV seropositivity and CMV reactivation strongly tracked TRB clonality.

This receptor was obtained from a man aged 30-40 years in good health and a related stem cell transplant donor. V is TRBV6-2 or TRBV6-3 and J is TRBJ2-7; TRBD2 agrees at 8 bases. The specimen was PBMCs. CDR3 bases: TGTGCCAGCACTGACGGGGGGGCGATTGAGCAGTACTTC. This gives the protein CASTDGGAIEQYF.